Below are 12 T cell receptor beta chains sequenced from a single sample in a study of metastatic and nonmetastatic thyroid tumors. All patients were treatment-naive before thyroid surgery. MiXCR was used by TCRdb to re-call the PCR reads. The repertoire includes over 10,000 clones, about a quarter of them detected once, and more than 10% sits in the top ten. Material for sequencing was adjacent normal tissue. These receptors came from a female donor with papillary thyroid cancer or a benign thyroid nodule (not recorded which). Some clones in this sample may be carry-over from other donors' samples.

The CDR3 reads CASSLGPLAGFYEAFF. The CDR3 DNA sequence: TGTGCCAGCAGTTTAGGTCCTCTAGCGGGGTTCTATGAAGCTTTCTTT. This rearrangement joins TRBV27 to TRBJ1-1; D is ambiguous. This CDR3 comprises 16 residues. The ends were cut back, 2 bases at V and 7 bases at J, with 20 bases in the middle. The V gene's germline CDR1 is MNHEY and CDR2 SMNVEV (reference sequence).

This clone showed up just a few times. The rearrangement joins TRBV28 to TRBJ1-5; a weak D match, TRBD1 (5 bases). The germline V gene has CDR1 MDHEN and CDR2 SYDVKM. V lost 2 bases to trimming and J lost 5 bases, with 16 bases between them. The CDR3 is 16 residues long. Written as DNA, the CDR3 is TGTGCCAGCAGTTTAGGGGGGGTCCGGGGTTATCAGCCCCAGCATTTT. Residues: CASSLGGVRGYQPQHF. Full variable domain (missing parts from reference TRBV28 and TRBJ1-5): DVKVTQSSRYLVKRTGEKVFLECVQDMDHENMFWYRQDPGLGLRLIYFSYDVKMKEKGDIPEGYSVSREKKERFSLILESASTNQTSMYLCASSLGGVRGYQPQHFGDGTRLSIL.

The rearrangement joins TRBV6-1 to TRBJ1-1, with D perhaps matching TRBD1 (6 bases). From germline, CDR1 is MNHNS and CDR2 SASEGT. The CDR3 extends over 14 amino acids. V was trimmed by 6 bases and J by 3 bases, leaving 14 bases between them. The chain's CDR3 is CASRLTGFDTEAFF. The CDR3 DNA reads as TGTGCCAGCAGACTTACAGGGTTCGACACTGAAGCTTTCTTT.

This clone turned up a few times. The V call is TRBV11-2, the J call TRBJ1-6, with D hard to call. CDR1 and CDR2 from the germline V gene are SGHAT and FQNNGV. V was pared by 1 base and J by 0 bases, with 1 base between. The length of the CDR3 is 14 residues. CDR3 residues: CASSLGSYNSPLHF. CDR3 coding DNA: TGTGCCAGCAGCTTAGGCTCCTATAATTCACCCCTCCACTTT.

The chain is built from TRBV20-1 and TRBJ2-7, with D maybe TRBD1 (6 bases). CDR1 and CDR2 (germline): DFQATT, SNEGSKA (reference sequence). The ends were cut back, 1 base at V and 2 bases at J, with 9 bases in the middle. The CDR3 is 13 amino acids. This chain's CDR3 is CSARARDTYEQYF. CDR3 nucleotides: TGCAGTGCTAGAGCAAGGGACACCTACGAGCAGTACTTC.

This clone was counted many times. This chain connects TRBV9 to TRBJ2-3, with D hard to call. Germline loops: CDR1 SGDLS, CDR2 YYNGEE. V was trimmed by 3 bases and J by 2 bases, leaving 13 bases between them. This CDR3 spans 15 amino acids. CDR3 sequence: CASSGFVAYTDTQYF. In DNA form, the CDR3 reads TGTGCCAGCAGCGGCTTTGTAGCCTACACAGATACGCAGTATTTT.

On this clone: The junction does not match germline at one end; this may be a read error. V is TRBV27 and J is TRBJ1-5; a possible D gene is TRBD1 (5 bases). Germline V gene data show CDR1 as MNHEY and CDR2 as SMNVEV (reference sequence). This CDR3 contains 14 residues. CDR3 loop: CASSSGAGVQPQHF. The CDR3 bases are TGTGCCAGCAGTTCCGGGGCTGGGGTTCAGCCCCAGCACTTT.

The sample holds a few counts of this clone. V usage is TRBV6-2 or TRBV6-3 and J usage is TRBJ1-6, with 7 bases matching TRBD1. The germline V gene has CDR1 MNHEY and CDR2 SVGEGT. This CDR3 has 14 residues. J lost 7 bases, V lost 9 bases, and 9 bases had no gene match. The CDR3 here is CASLDRRTNSPLHF. The CDR3 DNA reads TGTGCCAGTTTGGACAGGCGTACGAATTCACCCCTCCACTTT.

This rearrangement joins TRBV2 to TRBJ1-2; D perhaps matches TRBD1 (5 bases). V lost 6 bases and J lost 4, with 15 bases in between. CDR3 length: 14 amino acids. Germline CDR1 reads SNHLY; CDR2 reads FYNNEI. The CDR3 protein is CASRKDTTSYGYTF. CDR3 bases: TGTGCCAGCAGGAAGGACACAACGTCCTATGGCTACACCTTC.

This chain uses TRBV7-3 with TRBJ2-1; 9 nucleotides match TRBD2. There are 17 residues in the CDR3. Germline-derived CDR1 and CDR2 are SGHTA and FQGTGA. V shed 0 bases, J shed 7 bases, and the junction held 10 bases outside the gene matches. The CDR3 DNA is TGTGCCAGCAGCTTAACCCCAGGGATCCTAGCGGGAAATGAGCAGTTCTTC. This encodes CASSLTPGILAGNEQFF. Full variable domain (outside the CDR3, taken from reference TRBV7-3 and TRBJ2-1): GAGVSQTPSNKVTEKGKYVELRCDPISGHTALYWYRQSLGQGPEFLIYFQGTGAADDSGLPNDRFFAVRPEGSVSTLKIQRTERGDSAVYLCASSLTPGILAGNEQFFGPGTRLTVL.

The chain recombines TRBV9 with TRBJ2-3; D uncertain. This CDR3 is built from 14 residues. Trimming cost V 0 bases and J 5 bases, with 10 bases left between them. Germline CDR1 SGDLS, CDR2 YYNGEE. CDR3 coding DNA: TGTGCCAGCAGCGTAGACATCCTGGAAGATACGCAGTATTTT. Its protein product is CASSVDILEDTQYF.

By sample share, this clone is medium-sized. In DNA, the CDR3 is TGTGCCAGCAGTCCCCCTCCTGGGGGAACTAGCACAGATACGCAGTATTTT. Protein sequence: CASSPPPGGTSTDTQYF. J is TRBJ2-3 and V is TRBV28, with D perhaps assigned TRBD1 or TRBD2 (5 bases each). V gave up 5 bases and J gave up 0 bases, with 18 bases separating them. CDR1 and CDR2 (germline): MDHEN, SYDVKM. The CDR3 contains 17 residues.